Shown below are 9 T cell receptor beta chains from a single sample sequenced in a study of blood T cell repertoires in COVID-19. Sequencing was performed with immunoSEQ multiplex PCR; in TCRdb, only in-frame clones are kept and a portion is missing. The sample contains about 160,000 clones, more than 65% of which appear only once. The sequenced material came from peripheral blood. Receptors were obtained from a woman in her fifties or sixties with COVID-19, enrolled during active disease.

This chain links TRBV4-3 with TRBJ2-3, with 12 bases lining up with TRBD1. Per the germline V gene, CDR1 is LGHNA and CDR2 is YSLEER. The trim removed 6 bases at V and 5 bases at J, leaving 9 bases unmatched. This CDR3 region has 16 residues. The CDR3 nucleotides read TGCGCCAGCAGTCCCGGGACAGGGGGCCTTAAAGATACGCAGTATTTT. Translated: CASSPGTGGLKDTQYF.

This clone has a handful of counts. The CDR3 reads CASTTSGRTHQPQHF. The CDR3 DNA is TGTGCCAGCACCACTTCGGGGAGGACCCATCAGCCCCAGCATTTT. The chain combines TRBV5-8 with TRBJ1-5; D gene uncertain. The CDR3 runs to 15 residues. Per the germline V gene, CDR1 is SGHTS and CDR2 is YDEGEE. The V end lost 6 bases, the J end lost 5 bases, and 18 bases lay between the germline ends.

V is TRBV5-6 and J is TRBJ2-1, with D possibly TRBD1 on 6 matching bases. The V gene's germline CDR1 is SGHDT and CDR2 YYEEEE. This CDR3 is built from 17 residues. V was clipped by 0 bases and J by 3 bases, with 16 bases between them. The CDR3 DNA follows: TGTGCCAGCAGCTTGGGAGGACAGCCACGTATCTACAATGAGCAGTTCTTC. It is translated as CASSLGGQPRIYNEQFF.

The chain joins TRBV13 to TRBJ2-2; the D gene is possibly TRBD1 (6 bases). The CDR3 is 15 amino acids. The V end lost 2 bases, the J end lost 3 bases, and 10 bases lay between the germline ends. Germline V lookup: CDR1 PRHDT, CDR2 FYEKMQ (reference sequence). As DNA, the CDR3 is TGTGCCAGCAGCTTAATGCAGGGGCACACCGGGGAGCTGTTTTTT. Protein: CASSLMQGHTGELFF.

The genes are TRBV3-1 (or the pseudogene TRBV3-2) and TRBJ2-3, with TRBD2 as a possible D gene (7 bases). The CDR3 runs to 16 residues. V lost 4 bases and J 0 bases, leaving 14 bases between the germline ends. CDR1 is LGHDT, CDR2 YNNKEL, per germline (reference sequence). The CDR3 protein is CASSPIRGASTDTQYF. DNA of the CDR3: TGTGCCAGCAGCCCCATACGGGGGGCCAGCACAGATACGCAGTATTTT.

V gene TRBV3-1 (or the pseudogene TRBV3-2) combines with J gene TRBJ2-5; 12 bases agree with TRBD2. Per the germline V gene, CDR1 is LGHDT and CDR2 is YNNKEL (reference sequence). The CDR3 contains 17 residues. The trim removed 4 bases at V and 7 bases at J, leaving 13 bases unmatched. The CDR3 loop reads CASSLFPGTSGPGTQYF. CDR3 nucleotide sequence: TGTGCCAGCAGCCTATTTCCCGGGACTAGCGGGCCCGGGACCCAGTACTTC.

The chain recombines TRBV28 with TRBJ2-7, with 8 nucleotides matching TRBD1. V was clipped by 7 bases and J by 0 bases; unmatched bases: 11. The CDR3 is made up of 16 amino acids. Per the germline V gene, CDR1 is MDHEN and CDR2 is SYDVKM. This chain's CDR3 is CASTHRTGIFSYEQYV. Written as DNA, the CDR3 is TGTGCCAGCACCCACCGGACAGGGATATTCTCCTACGAGCAGTACGTC.

This chain joins TRBV28 and TRBJ2-7; 8 bases map to TRBD1. Unmatched junction bases numbered 10, after V lost 5 bases and J lost 1 base. Germline V CDR1 and CDR2: MDHEN, SYDVKM. The CDR3 runs to 16 residues. The CDR3 DNA follows: TGTGCCAGCAGTCGCCTATTACAGGGGGGATCCTACGAGCAGTACTTC. It codes for CASSRLLQGGSYEQYF.

This chain links TRBV11-3 with TRBJ2-3; no clear D gene. Germline V gene data show CDR1 as SGHNT and CDR2 as YENEEA. V gave up 1 base and J gave up 6 bases, with 8 bases separating them. CDR3 length: 13 amino acids. CDR3 protein: CASSLGPSDTQYF. DNA of the CDR3: TGTGCCAGCAGCTTAGGGCCTTCGGATACGCAGTATTTT.